Below, one T cell receptor beta chain is given with its context. The CDR3 contains 14 residues. The V gene's germline CDR1 is MNHNY and CDR2 SVGAGI (reference sequence). V gave up 6 bases and J gave up 2 bases, with 13 bases separating them. Repertoires were generated with immunoSEQ multiplex PCR, while TCRdb's copy carries only in-frame clones and drops some. In the table there are some 58,000 clones, 88% of which are singletons. This sample was taken from a study of OX40 agonist ivuxolimab in advanced cancers. Patients with autoimmune history or systemic immunosuppression were excluded. The gene calls are TRBV6-6 and TRBJ2-5; D remains unclear. The material sequenced was CD4+ or CD8+ T cells sorted from blood, taken in a trial of the OX40 agonist ivuxolimab. The TCR sequence derives from an adult with an advanced solid tumor such as melanoma, head and neck, liver or kidney cancer. The CDR3: CASSPQVLQETQYF. The CDR3 nucleotides read TGTGCCAGCAGCCCCCAGGTGCTTCAAGAGACCCAGTACTTC.